This TCR beta chain was profiled in a study of lymphopenia after photon versus proton radiotherapy (dated by TCRdb to between 2017 and 2020). As for the study more broadly: The immunological effects of photon versus proton radiation therapy were compared in patients with gastrointestinal tumors who developed high-grade lymphopenia. A cohort of some 22 patients with gastrointestinal tumors who received either photon or proton therapy and subsequently developed lymphopenia was included. The study aimed to characterize how the two radiation modalities differ in their impact on the immune system. The paper as a whole reports these results and caveats: The authors looked at the survival association only in patients who died, and they framed better survival with proton therapy as a possibility rather than a demonstrated result. After the lymphocyte count nadir, repertoires from photon-treated patients showed oligoclonal expansion, particularly of CD8+ Temra cells, and this expansion drove the decline in diversity. Among patients across the cohort who died, overall survival time showed an inverse correlation with a larger post-nadir drop in TCR diversity. During treatment, patients who received photon therapy lost naive T cells and TCR diversity and gained effector/memory populations, whereas patients who received proton therapy remained relatively stable.

About this clone: Its antigen remains unidentified. Base qualities are not recorded, but no much larger clone differs from it by a single base.

The library was obtained by the immunoSEQ multiplex PCR assay. T cell repertoires were profiled by deep sequencing of rearranged TCR beta loci, alongside multiparametric flow cytometry. The immuneACCESS repertoire file appears here via TCRdb, limited to in-frame rearrangements. These files lack a portion of the clones; in checked studies, under half of the deficit traces to unresolved V genes, and the cause of the others is not known. Within this sample are about 68,000 clones, with approximately 91% of them counted one time only. The ten largest clones add up to 2.5% to 3% of the sample. CDR3 length: 14 amino acids, cysteine to phenylalanine. Just CDR3 DNA is preserved here, 42 bases in frame from base 1. As encoded in the germline V gene, CDR1 is MNHEY while CDR2 is SVGAGI. V loses 5 bases of germline sequence and J loses 9 bases, and the interval between the two ends is 17 bases.

Sequences were derived from peripheral blood, sampled from a patient treated with photon-based radiotherapy. The receptor's source is a woman in her 70s with pancreatic cancer. The V and J genes are TRBV6-5 and TRBJ2-1, and TRBD2 may be the D gene, going by 6 matching bases. The bases read TGTGCCAGCAGTACCCGGGGGTCCCAGGGTGAGCAGTTCTTC. This gives the protein CASSTRGSQGEQFF.